This TCR beta chain was observed in a study of immune cell composition in non-small cell lung cancer. Whole-study findings and limits: Clones >0.5% enriched in tumour were rarer in adenocarcinoma (roughly 35%) than squamous (around 75%). In adenocarcinoma, maximal tumour-associated clone frequency tracked TIL tumour reactivity. Lung adenocarcinomas had lower top 10 clone scores and clonality than squamous tumours.

Assay used: immunoSEQ multiplex PCR; TCRdb lists only in-frame clones, some missing. The sample lists about 4,000 clones, 60% to 75% occurring once. In the case of this clone: Its specificity is unknown.

The sample taken for sequencing was lung tumor tissue. The source is a human donor with non-small cell lung cancer.

The CDR3 is CASSQAQESTDTQYF. The CDR3 coding sequence is TGTGCCAGCAGCCAAGCTCAGGAGTCCACAGATACGCAGTATTTT. J is TRBJ2-3 and V is TRBV4-2; D unresolved. V was shortened by 1 base and J by 2 bases, with 10 bases between the two germline ends. Per germline, CDR1 LGHNA and CDR2 YNFKEQ. The CDR3 loop spans 15 amino acids.